This T cell receptor (beta chain) was sequenced for a study of blood T cell repertoires in COVID-19 (TCRdb year 2020). Regarding the study in general: Collaborator samples came from the United States, Italy and Spain and covered acute and convalescent phases of COVID-19. A freely available public database, intended as a resource for researchers studying the immune response to SARS-CoV-2, is where the repertoires were released. The material from the prospective study consisted of cDNA or gDNA derived from T cells, B-cell-depleted T cells, or PBMCs. HLA class I and class II types, where available, came from metadata supplied by the sample provider rather than from assay-based typing. The dataset comprised deeply sampled blood TCRbeta repertoires from subjects exposed to, actively infected with, or recovered from COVID-19. The samples were drawn from the first 160 participants of the ongoing ImmuneRACE study and from 1,254 subjects provided by 6 global collaborators. Nearly every sample came with metadata listing a de-identified subject ID, COVID-19 status, age in years and sex. Beyond this particular receptor, the publication reports: The quantity of clinical and demographic metadata differed by source and by participant and was supplied without curation.

TCRbeta CDR3 regions were amplified from genomic DNA by means of the immunoSEQ Assay, a bias-controlled multiplex PCR. The source study handled its data this way. Within the assay, amplification of reference gene primers was used to estimate how many nucleated cells each sample contained. To quantify the absolute abundance of each unique TCRbeta CDR3 rearrangement, sequence reads were collapsed and filtered. For each sample, productive Simpson clonality was calculated by taking the square root of Simpson's diversity index across productive rearrangements. Imported from immuneACCESS, the table was reduced by TCRdb to in-frame sequences with V and J called. These copies leave out some clones; in studies compared against another copy, an unresolved V gene accounts for under half, and the cause of the remainder is not known. The DNA gave D and trimming, while V, J and clone size come from that table. Within this sample are 60,000 or so clones, with around three quarters of them counted one time only. Roughly 3.2% of the sample is in the top ten clones.

The CDR3, cysteine through phenylalanine, is 13 amino acids long. The kept DNA is CDR3 alone, 39 bases in frame from the first base. Trimming at the junction amounts to 6 bases on V and 1 base on J, and the germline ends lie 6 bases apart. Notes on this clone: Its antigen remains unidentified. It has no much larger one-base neighbor in the sample; base qualities were not kept.

The collaborating institutions used their own protocols to collect whole blood in K2EDTA tubes. For TCRbeta analysis, collaborators shipped samples as frozen whole blood, isolated PBMCs, or DNA extracted from either of those sample types. Sequencing input: peripheral blood. Rearrangement joined TRBV12-3 or TRBV12-4 to TRBJ2-2, with no confidently assigned D gene. This clonotype originated in a man in his fifties or sixties with acute or convalescent COVID-19. The nucleotides read TGTGCCAGCAGAACCGGGAACACCGGGGAGCTGTTTTTT. Protein translation: CASRTGNTGELFF.